This passage covers 15 T cell receptor beta chains from one sample sequenced in a study of blood T cell repertoires in COVID-19. The repertoire was sequenced with immunoSEQ multiplex PCR; TCRdb's copy has only in-frame clones and lacks some. The sample holds 110,000 to 150,000 clones, around 80% seen once. Material for sequencing was peripheral blood. Receptor source: a man between 60 and 75 years old with acute or convalescent COVID-19.

CDR3 sequence reads: CATSRGKGVPPYEQYF. CDR3 DNA: TGTGCCACCAGCAGAGGGAAGGGGGTTCCTCCCTACGAGCAGTACTTC. V is TRBV15 and J is TRBJ2-7; the D gene is possibly TRBD1 (6 bases). Germline lookup yields CDR1 LNHNV and CDR2 YYDKDF (reference sequence). V lost 1 base, J lost 2 bases, and 15 bases lay in between. The CDR3 consists of 16 residues.

The chain recombines TRBV4-2 with TRBJ2-7; 7 nucleotides agree with TRBD2. From germline, CDR1 is LGHNA and CDR2 YNFKEQ. CDR3 length: 16 residues. V trimming: 0 bases; J trimming: 4 bases; junction bases outside the gene matches: 9. CDR3 amino acids: CASSQEGKGSGYEQYF. CDR3 nucleotides: TGTGCCAGCAGCCAAGAGGGAAAGGGTAGCGGGTACGAGCAGTACTTC.

CDR3 loop: CASSLELDRGIYSNQPQHF. In nucleotides, the CDR3 is TGTGCCAGCAGTTTAGAATTGGACAGGGGGATTTATAGCAATCAGCCCCAGCATTTT. The chain has TRBV28 and TRBJ1-5; 10 bases line up with TRBD1. Germline trimming cut 2 bases from V and 0 bases from J; bases unmatched to any gene: 10. Germline values: CDR1 MDHEN, CDR2 SYDVKM. The CDR3 consists of 19 residues.

This clone appeared a few times. V is TRBV7-9 and J is TRBJ1-4, with unresolved D. With 1 base removed from V and 4 bases from J, the gap between germline ends came to 13 bases. Germline lookup yields CDR1 SEHNR and CDR2 FQNEAQ (reference sequence). CDR3 length: 16 residues. The CDR3 DNA follows: TGTGCCAGCAGCTTAGGGCGCGTCGGGGATAATGAAAAACTGTTTTTT. This codes for CASSLGRVGDNEKLFF. The entire variable domain, with the rest obtained from reference TRBV7-9 and TRBJ1-4, is as follows: DTGVSQNPRHKITKRGQNVTFRCDPISEHNRLYWYRQTLGQGPEFLTYFQNEAQLEKSRLLSDRFSAERPKGSFSTLEIQRTEQGDSAMYLCASSLGRVGDNEKLFFGSGTQLSVL.

The chain joins TRBV4-1 to TRBJ2-1, with 10 nucleotides matching TRBD1. The CDR3 sequence is 17 residues long. V lost 1 base to trimming and J lost 1 base; unmatched junction nucleotides: 4. Germline V gene sequence: CDR1 MGHRA, CDR2 YSYEKL. The CDR3 nucleotides are TGCGCCAGCAGCCAAGCTCCGGGACAGGGGTCCTACAATGAGCAGTTCTTC. Protein: CASSQAPGQGSYNEQFF.

This chain connects TRBV7-9 to TRBJ2-7; 9 bases align to TRBD1. The germline CDR1 and CDR2 sequences are SEHNR and FQNEAQ (reference sequence). The CDR3 extends over 15 amino acids. The trim removed 5 bases at V and 3 bases at J, leaving 8 bases unmatched. CDR3 in DNA: TGTGCCAGCAGCCCGGGACAGGGCTCCTTCTACGAGCAGTACTTC. Encoded protein: CASSPGQGSFYEQYF.

This clone was observed a single time. The chain employs TRBV29-1 and TRBJ1-4; possibly TRBD1 for D (6 bases). The CDR3 is 14 amino acids. The germline gives CDR1 SQVTM, CDR2 ANQGSEA. Trimming pared 3 bases from V and 5 bases from J, leaving 13 bases between. CDR3 loop: CSVDEGGVNEKLFF. CDR3 bases: TGCAGCGTTGACGAGGGGGGGGTAAATGAAAAACTGTTTTTT.

The chain's CDR3 is CASSGGARSSREKLFF. The CDR3 nucleotides are TGTGCCAGCAGCGGCGGGGCGAGGAGTAGCAGAGAAAAACTGTTTTTT. This sequence joins TRBV28 and TRBJ1-4; maybe TRBD1 (5 bases). The CDR3 consists of 16 residues. Germline V gene sequence: CDR1 MDHEN, CDR2 SYDVKM. Between the trimmed V and J ends, which lost 6 bases and 8 bases, there was a span of 22 bases.

This chain links TRBV5-1 with TRBJ2-1; 7 bases match TRBD2. Germline assignment: CDR1 SGHRS and CDR2 YFSETQ. V lost 4 bases, J lost 7 bases, and 14 bases stayed unmatched. This CDR3 comprises 16 residues. The CDR3, as DNA: TGCGCCAGCAGCCTGGGACTATTCGGGCCGGGTAATGAGCAGTTCTTC. This translates into CASSLGLFGPGNEQFF.

This clone was observed a few times. The CDR3 coding sequence is TGTGCCAGCAGTGAAGACTGGACAGGGGCGTTGGACATTCAGTACTTC. This sequence encodes CASSEDWTGALDIQYF. V usage is TRBV6-1 and J usage is TRBJ2-4; the match to TRBD1 covers 9 bases. Trimming cost V 1 base and J 8 bases; bases outside gene matches: 9. Germline V lookup: CDR1 MNHNS, CDR2 SASEGT. The CDR3 runs 16 residues.

The chain has TRBV12-5 and TRBJ2-1; TRBD2 matches at 13 bases. Unmatched junction bases numbered 4, after V lost 5 bases and J lost 3 bases. The CDR3 consists of 16 residues. Germline values: CDR1 LGHNT, CDR2 FRNRAP. The chain's CDR3 is CASGGGLAGVYNEQFF. As DNA, the CDR3 is TGTGCTAGTGGTGGAGGACTAGCGGGAGTCTACAATGAGCAGTTCTTC.

The rearrangement links TRBV2 to TRBJ1-4; TRBD1 aligns across 10 bases. Germline CDR1 and CDR2: SNHLY and FYNNEI. Losses at the gene ends were 6 bases for V and 7 bases for J; bases not matched to a gene: 5. The CDR3 loop spans 14 amino acids. This CDR3 reads CASRSGQGVEKLFF. The CDR3 DNA is TGTGCCAGCAGGTCCGGACAGGGGGTTGAAAAACTGTTTTTT.

The rearrangement uses TRBV7-2 and TRBJ2-7; D is perhaps TRBD1 (5 bases). CDR1 is SGHTA, CDR2 FQGNSA, per germline. V was cut by 0 bases and J by 0 bases, with 9 bases left in between. CDR3 length: 15 amino acids. The CDR3 coding sequence is TGTGCCAGCAGCTTAGCGGGGCCCTCCTCCTACGAGCAGTACTTC. Its protein is CASSLAGPSSYEQYF.

The chain is built from TRBV6-5 and TRBJ2-3; D unresolved. This CDR3 is built from 16 residues. V was shortened by 2 bases and J by 0 bases, with 12 bases between the two germline ends. Germline CDR1 and CDR2: MNHEY and SVGAGI. CDR3 amino acids: CASSYAVGSSTDTQYF. The DNA for the CDR3 is TGTGCCAGCAGTTACGCCGTGGGCTCAAGCACAGATACGCAGTATTTT.

V and J are TRBV7-9 and TRBJ1-2, with TRBD1 as a possible D gene (5 bases). Deletions cut 5 bases from V and 3 bases from J, with 16 bases between. The germline CDR1 and CDR2 sequences are SEHNR and FQNEAQ (reference sequence). The CDR3 has 15 amino acids. CDR3 in DNA: TGTGCCAGCAGCCGATCCGAAGGGGATCACTATGGCTACACCTTC. Translated: CASSRSEGDHYGYTF.